Shown below are 25 T cell receptor beta chains from a single sample sequenced in a study of T-cell reconstitution after alpha-beta-depleted transplantation in children. Unique molecular identifiers featured in how the TCRbeta library was prepared. TCRdb re-called the PCR reads through MiXCR, storing one row per CDR3 protein. In the table there are a few hundred thousand distinct CDR3 sequences, about an eighth of which are singletons. The sample in question was PBMCs, obtained from the stem cell graft. These receptors all come from a human donor who donated a stem cell graft to a child with Fanconi anemia.

There are many counts of this clonotype. The chain links TRBV4-3 to TRBJ1-2; 8 nucleotides line up with TRBD1. The CDR3 is 17 amino acids. The ends lost 3 bases at V and 2 bases at J; junction bases unmatched: 11. Germline CDR1 is LGHNA and CDR2 is YSLEER. CDR3 DNA sequence: TGCGCCAGCAGCCACGTAGGACAGGGACAAGAGAACTATGGCTACACCTTC. As protein: CASSHVGQGQENYGYTF.

CDR3 amino acids: CSAKRGTGYNEQFF. In nucleotides, the CDR3 is TGCAGCGCTAAACGCGGGACAGGCTACAATGAGCAGTTCTTC. This chain uses TRBV29-1 with TRBJ2-1; 8 bases are a match to TRBD1. The CDR3 has 14 amino acids. V trimming: 7 bases; J trimming: 3 bases; junction bases outside the gene matches: 8. Germline loops: CDR1 SQVTM, CDR2 ANQGSEA.

This clonotype was picked up many times. V usage is TRBV12-3 or TRBV12-4 and J usage is TRBJ1-1, with 7 bases fitting TRBD1. This CDR3 has 18 residues. J lost 4 bases, V lost 2 bases, and 16 bases had no gene match. As DNA, the CDR3 is TGTGCCAGCAGTTTAAAGGGACAGCGGAGGTCCCTAGGCACTGAAGCTTTCTTT. This sequence encodes CASSLKGQRRSLGTEAFF.

V usage is TRBV6-1 and J usage is TRBJ1-5, with TRBD1 matching 7 bases. Germline loops: CDR1 MNHNS, CDR2 SASEGT. The V segment lost 2 bases and the J segment 0 bases; nucleotides outside the gene matches: 7. The CDR3 runs to 17 residues. CDR3 sequence reads: CASSEQGVRYSNQPQHF. CDR3 DNA: TGTGCCAGCAGTGAACAGGGGGTGCGGTATAGCAATCAGCCCCAGCATTTT.

This clonotype was recorded at least ten times. The rearrangement links TRBV7-3 to TRBJ2-1, with D perhaps TRBD1 or TRBD2 (5 bases each). Germline CDR1 reads SGHTA; CDR2 reads FQGTGA. The CDR3 covers 13 residues. Trimming shortened V by 3 bases and J by 13 bases, and 16 bases separated the two germline ends. CDR3 in DNA: TGTGCCAGCAGCTTTAATCAAAGAGGGGACCAGTTCTTC. It translates to CASSFNQRGDQFF.

The chain couples TRBV29-1 to TRBJ1-4; TRBD1 might be the D (5 bases). Germline V lookup: CDR1 SQVTM, CDR2 ANQGSEA. V lost 1 base to trimming and J lost 7 bases, with 10 bases between them. This CDR3 is built from 13 residues. The CDR3, as DNA: TGCAGCGTTGAAGGGGGCAGTGGTGAAAAACTGTTTTTT. This encodes CSVEGGSGEKLFF.

The genes are TRBV7-2 and TRBJ2-1, with D maybe TRBD2 (7 bases). The CDR3 totals 15 residues. Germline V CDR1 and CDR2: SGHTA, FQGNSA. V was cut by 1 base and J by 5 bases, with 12 bases left in between. In nucleotides, the CDR3 is TGTGCCAGCAGCTTAGGGCGGGGGCTACACAATGAGCAGTTCTTC. It translates to CASSLGRGLHNEQFF.

There are a few counts of this clonotype. The chain couples TRBV4-2 to TRBJ2-1; D not certain. The CDR3 has 11 residues. Between the trimmed V and J ends, which lost 2 bases and 9 bases, there was a span of 5 bases. CDR1 is LGHNA, CDR2 YNFKEQ, per germline. In DNA, the CDR3 is TGTGCCAGCAGCCAATTCGCTGAGCAGTTCTTC. Its protein is CASSQFAEQFF.

The chain couples TRBV2 to TRBJ1-5; D unclear. CDR1 is SNHLY, CDR2 FYNNEI, per germline. V lost 2 bases to trimming and J lost 1 base, with 9 bases between them. The CDR3 sequence is 15 residues long. The CDR3 region is CASSEWGYSNQPQHF. The CDR3 region has the DNA TGTGCCAGCAGTGAATGGGGATACAGCAATCAGCCCCAGCATTTT.

This chain links TRBV9 with TRBJ2-2; D possibly corresponds to TRBD1 (7 bases). V gave up 4 bases and J gave up 1 base, with 17 bases separating them. This CDR3 is built from 17 residues. Germline values: CDR1 SGDLS, CDR2 YYNGEE. CDR3: CASSPLGGQLNTGELFF. The CDR3 DNA reads as TGTGCCAGCAGCCCCCTCGGGGGACAGCTGAACACCGGGGAGCTGTTTTTT.

V usage is TRBV19 and J usage is TRBJ2-2, with D uncertain. Trimming stripped 5 bases from V and 8 bases from J, with 9 bases between. This CDR3 region has 12 residues. Germline CDR1 is LNHDA and CDR2 is SQIVND (reference sequence). The CDR3 protein is CASSFARGELFF. The CDR3 DNA sequence: TGTGCCAGTAGTTTCGCCCGGGGGGAGCTGTTTTTT.

The chain recombines TRBV29-1 with TRBJ2-5, with 9 nucleotides matching TRBD1. In germline, CDR1 is SQVTM, CDR2 ANQGSEA. After removal of 6 bases from V and 5 bases from J, the junction contained 7 bases not matched to a gene. CDR3 length equals 13 residues. The CDR3 is CSVNRGLGETQYF. CDR3 sequence (DNA): TGCAGCGTGAACAGGGGGCTCGGGGAGACCCAGTACTTC. The complete variable domain, with remaining parts taken from reference TRBV29-1 and TRBJ2-5, reads SAVISQKPSRDICQRGTSLTIQCQVDSQVTMMFWYRQQPGQSLTLIATANQGSEATYESGFVIDKFPISRPNLTFSTLTVSNMSPEDSSIYLCSVNRGLGETQYFGPGTRLLVL.

This clonotype has a handful of counts. This chain uses TRBV9 with TRBJ1-2; D ambiguous. Germline V gene lookup returns CDR1 SGDLS and CDR2 YYNGEE. The CDR3 has 13 residues. V lost 4 bases to trimming and J lost 3 bases, with 10 bases between them. The CDR3: CASSQDLYYGYTF. Written as DNA, the CDR3 is TGTGCCAGCAGCCAAGACCTATACTATGGCTACACCTTC.

This clonotype occurred many times. The rearrangement joins TRBV7-9 to TRBJ1-2; unclear D gene. This CDR3 has 14 residues. Looked up from germline, CDR1 is SEHNR and CDR2 is FQNEAQ (reference sequence). Trimming removed 1 base at V and 1 base at J, with 7 bases between. CDR3 in amino acids: CASSLDLNNYGYTF. The CDR3 DNA is TGTGCCAGCAGCTTAGATTTAAATAACTATGGCTACACCTTC.

This clonotype came up a few times. The chain joins TRBV18 to TRBJ2-5, with D perhaps matching TRBD1 (6 bases). Germline CDR1 KGHSH, CDR2 LQKENI. Trimming took off 1 base at V and 2 bases at J, with 11 bases between the two ends. CDR3 length: 15 amino acids. The CDR3 here is CASSPQRTAQETQYF. CDR3 in DNA: TGTGCCAGCTCACCACAAAGGACAGCTCAAGAGACCCAGTACTTC.

This clonotype was counted ten times or more. This chain uses TRBV28 with TRBJ1-1, with TRBD1 as a possible D gene (6 bases). V was trimmed by 9 bases and J by 4 bases, leaving 15 bases between them. Germline values: CDR1 MDHEN, CDR2 SYDVKM. This CDR3 comprises 13 residues. CDR3 DNA: TGTGCCAGTAAATGGACAGTCTCCACTGAAGCTTTCTTT. Protein product: CASKWTVSTEAFF.

This clonotype has a handful of counts. The V and J genes are TRBV20-1 and TRBJ2-3; a possible D gene is TRBD2 (6 bases). CDR1 DFQATT and CDR2 SNEGSKA come from the germline V gene (reference sequence). The V and J ends lost 5 bases and 1 base respectively, with 16 bases between them. CDR3 length equals 15 residues. The DNA of the CDR3 is TGCAGTGCTCCTGGGGGGACCCATGGCACAGATACGCAGTATTTT. This encodes CSAPGGTHGTDTQYF.

The chain carries TRBV20-1 and TRBJ1-5; D remains ambiguous. There are 14 residues in the CDR3. Trimming left V 1 base short and J 1 base short, with 8 bases between. CDR1 and CDR2 (germline): DFQATT, SNEGSKA (reference sequence). The CDR3 nucleotides are TGCAGTGCTAGAGCGGGGTTGAGCAATCAGCCCCAGCATTTT. Its translation is CSARAGLSNQPQHF.

This clonotype occurred many times. The CDR3 DNA reads as TGCGCCAGCAGCTCCCGGGACAGGGGGAACGGTGAAGCTTTCTTT. Translating gives CASSSRDRGNGEAFF. This sequence joins TRBV5-1 and TRBJ1-1; 11 bases match TRBD1. Germline CDR1 SGHRS, CDR2 YFSETQ. This CDR3 is built from 15 residues. Losses at the gene ends were 3 bases for V and 7 bases for J; bases not matched to a gene: 8. The full variable domain, completed using reference TRBV5-1 and TRBJ1-1, is KAGVTQTPRYLIKTRGQQVTLSCSPISGHRSVSWYQQTPGQGLQFLFEYFSETQRNKGNFPGRFSGRQFSNSRSEMNVSTLELGDSALYLCASSSRDRGNGEAFFGQGTRLTVV.

This sequence joins TRBV5-1 and TRBJ2-1; 11 nucleotides match TRBD2. The germline gives CDR1 SGHRS, CDR2 YFSETQ. This CDR3 comprises 15 residues. Trimming at V came to 1 base and at J to 5 bases, leaving 2 bases not matched to a gene. The CDR3 loop is CASSLLTSGNNEQFF. The CDR3 DNA sequence: TGCGCCAGCAGCTTGTTGACTAGCGGGAACAATGAGCAGTTCTTC.

This clonotype was picked up many times. V gene TRBV29-1 combines with J gene TRBJ2-5, with D unclear. Trimming took off 3 bases at V and 2 bases at J, with 13 bases between the two ends. CDR3 length: 14 amino acids. The germline gives CDR1 SQVTM, CDR2 ANQGSEA. The CDR3 region is CSVDPLTSQETQYF. DNA of the CDR3: TGCAGCGTTGACCCCCTAACCTCTCAAGAGACCCAGTACTTC.

This sequence joins TRBV15 and TRBJ2-1, with D perhaps matching TRBD2 (6 bases). The length of the CDR3 is 15 residues. V was pared by 7 bases and J by 5 bases, with 18 bases between. Germline V gene lookup returns CDR1 LNHNV and CDR2 YYDKDF (reference sequence). CDR3 amino acids: CATMISGSRNNEQFF. For the CDR3, the DNA is TGTGCCACCATGATCTCCGGGAGTCGTAACAATGAGCAGTTCTTC.

This chain links TRBV29-1 with TRBJ1-1; D possibly corresponds to TRBD1 (6 bases). Germline values: CDR1 SQVTM, CDR2 ANQGSEA. The CDR3 consists of 14 residues. V lost 7 bases, J lost 3 bases, and 18 bases lay in between. The CDR3 DNA is TGCAGCGCTAGGGGCAGGGGCCGGGACACTGAAGCTTTCTTT. Protein sequence: CSARGRGRDTEAFF. Using reference TRBV29-1 and TRBJ1-1 for the parts outside the CDR3, the full variable domain is SAVISQKPSRDICQRGTSLTIQCQVDSQVTMMFWYRQQPGQSLTLIATANQGSEATYESGFVIDKFPISRPNLTFSTLTVSNMSPEDSSIYLCSARGRGRDTEAFFGQGTRLTVV.

The chain has TRBV3-1 and TRBJ2-5, with 8 bases lining up with TRBD1. V gave up 1 base and J gave up 1 base; unmatched junction bases: 2. CDR1 and CDR2 from the germline V gene are LGHDT and YNNKEL (reference sequence). The CDR3 consists of 15 residues. This CDR3 reads CASSQGTGFQETQYF. DNA for the CDR3: TGTGCCAGCAGCCAAGGGACAGGGTTCCAAGAGACCCAGTACTTC.

This clonotype was seen a handful of times. V usage is TRBV28 and J usage is TRBJ2-1, with 7 bases that match TRBD2. Unmatched junction bases numbered 10, after V lost 5 bases and J lost 6 bases. The CDR3 is 15 amino acids. Germline V gene sequence: CDR1 MDHEN, CDR2 SYDVKM. The CDR3 DNA sequence: TGTGCCAGCAGTCCCTCCCGACTAGCAGGCAATGAGCAGTTCTTC. It is translated as CASSPSRLAGNEQFF.